This record concerns one TCR beta chain sequence. Its target antigen remains unknown. No much larger clonotype is one base removed from it; base qualities were not supplied. This entry is derived from a study of shared clonotypes between healthy human individuals (dated by TCRdb to the early 2020s). For context, the study as a whole: The cohort comprised a couple of women and a few men aged 18 to 49 years. For each donor, CD4 naive and CD4 memory were each given three plates, CD8 naive was given two plates, and CD8 memory was given one plate. Blood TCR repertoires of 5 or 6 healthy adults were deeply sequenced to estimate repertoire size and the extent of clonotype sharing between individuals. Different laboratories and diverse techniques were used to prepare libraries and sequence TCR repertoires, to increase sequencing depth and limit assay-specific biases. Each donor's leukapheresis produced roughly between roughly 0.85 and 9.5 billion PBMCs.

As encoded in the germline V gene (reference sequence), CDR1 is SEHNR while CDR2 is FQNEAQ. V loses 2 bases at its end and J loses 4 bases; junction bases beyond the gene matches: 8. From the cysteine through the phenylalanine, the CDR3 covers 16 amino acids. Only the CDR3 portion is preserved as DNA: 48 bases, with reading frame beginning at the first base. Using the deep immunoSEQ assay, TCR CDR3 regions were amplified from genomic DNA by multiplex PCR. Genomic DNA extracted from each cell subset was distributed evenly over all wells of several immunoSEQ 96-well plates, and each plate served as one replicate. For sorted subsets, each replicate PCR was loaded with approximately 200 ng genomic DNA, equivalent to 30,000 or so T cell genomes. The purified libraries were quantified using a Qubit 3.0 fluorometer, sized with a Bioanalyzer 2100, and then quantified again using the KAPA Library Quantification kit. Every immunoSEQ 96-well plate was sequenced on a separate single-read 150-cycle Illumina NextSeq 550 flow cell. Under the source paper's analysis protocol: Because the immunoSEQ output held only junctional sequences and lacked quality scores, the filtering could not match the filtering applied to full-length reads. To assign V/J genes and CDR3, sequences were annotated against IMGT germline references using PyIR, a Python wrapper for IgBLAST v1.9. Any read was removed if the V/J assignment was weak (E-value above 1e-6), the CDR3 was missing, or the read contained stop codons, out-of-frame junctions, or ambiguous translated residues. V3J clonotypes were defined as sequences sharing an identical inferred V gene, J gene, and CDR3 amino acid sequence. The percentage overlap between two repertoires was calculated by dividing the number of shared unique clonotypes by the size of the smaller repertoire. RTK rarefaction, the Chao1 estimator, and Recon v2.1 estimates of unobserved clonotypes were used to assess repertoire richness. Generation probabilities were computed with OLGA for all TCRbeta clonotypes obtained by the gDNA method from several donors. TCRdb holds this immuneACCESS table with in-frame rearrangements only. Some clones are missing; in checked studies, unresolved V genes explain under half, and the rest has no known cause. That table supplies the V and J calls and clone size; D and trimming were determined from the DNA. This sample is represented by fewer than 2.5 million clones; over 85% of them were singletons. The ten largest account for around 0.4% of the sample.

Broader findings and caveats from the paper: Because the study included a small number of donors, the genetic and exposure-history diversity represented was limited. Sampling was restricted to blood, and TCR repertoires in tissue are likely to differ from TCR repertoires in blood. Naive subsets generally had larger estimated clonotype richness than memory subsets did. Pairwise subsampling led to the expectation that sequencing depth would affect the degree of clonotype sharing among donors. Incomplete sequencing was indicated by rarefaction of sorted-subset datasets, despite the large sequencing depth. Compared with non-shared clonotypes, the clonotypes found in all four sorted-subset donors had higher generation probabilities. Sharing across a few donors was observed for around 5% of naive CD4, about 4% of naive CD8, about 2.5% of memory CD4, and 0.4% of memory CD8 clonotypes.

The donors were healthy, HIV-negative adults with no recently reported acute infections or vaccinations. Every donor was a Caucasian adult residing in Nashville, Tennessee, USA. Magnetic negative selection was used to enrich CD4+ T cells, after which naive cells were positively selected on CD45RA and the negative fraction became the memory subset. Blood was collected by leukapheresis, and PBMCs were isolated by Ficoll-Histopaque density gradient centrifugation and then cryopreserved in liquid nitrogen vapor phase. Purity and quantity of every magnetically sorted T cell population were checked by analytical flow cytometry. Genomic DNA was isolated from every sorted fraction and measured by UV absorbance on a Nanodrop 2000c.

This clonotype was obtained from a young man in good health. Some clones in this sample may be carry-over from other donors' samples. This chain joins TRBV7-9 to TRBJ2-1, with 7 junctional bases fitting TRBD1. Sequences were obtained from naive CD4+ T cells from PBMCs. Sample cell subset or site, as interpreted from the label and publication: CD45RA+ positively selected. The CDR3 is CASSLSDRARYNEQFF. The DNA sequence reads TGTGCCAGCAGCTTAAGCGACAGGGCACGATACAATGAGCAGTTCTTC.